This is a list of T cell receptor beta chains from one sample in a study of early T cells in non-severe SARS-CoV-2 infection. Each CDR3 protein is one row after TCRdb ran MiXCR on the 5' RACE reads. The sample includes 50,000 to 65,000 distinct CDR3 sequences, around 13% of them seen just once. Sequencing input: whole blood. These receptors all come from an adult who was a healthcare worker with PCR-confirmed SARS-CoV-2 infection or an uninfected control (not recorded which). Both conserved end residues are part of each CDR3. The order of the fields is D gene, V gene, clone size, J gene, CDR3 DNA, CDR3 protein. A D gene is named only where the DNA matches it firmly. Size tells how often a clone was seen (once, few, many) or the class of an expanded clone, and some rows leave it out.

>.|TRBV6-4|few|TRBJ2-2
TGTGCCAGCAGTGACGGGGGCAGTACCGGGGAGCTGTTTTTT
CASSDGGSTGELFF
>.|TRBV11-2|few|TRBJ2-7
TGTGCCAGCAGCCGAAATCACGGATCCTACGAGCAGTACTTC
CASSRNHGSYEQYF
>.|TRBV18|few|TRBJ1-2
TGTGCCAGCTCACCACCAGGCGTTCCTAACTATGGCTACACCTTC
CASSPPGVPNYGYTF
>TRBD2|TRBV20-1|.|TRBJ2-7
TGCAGTGCTAAGGGGGGACTAGACTCCTACGAGCAGTACTTC
CSAKGGLDSYEQYF
>.|TRBV6-5|.|TRBJ1-1
TGTGCCAGCAGTTACTCGAGGCGGACTGAAGCTTTCTTT
CASSYSRRTEAFF
>TRBD1|TRBV29-1|few|TRBJ2-1
TGCAGCGTCCCCAGGACAGGGGGGTTAACCTACAATGAGCAGTTCTTC
CSVPRTGGLTYNEQFF
>.|TRBV25-1|many|TRBJ1-6
TGTGCCAGCAAGGACAGAGCAGATTCACCCCTCCACTTT
CASKDRADSPLHF
>.|TRBV3-1|once|TRBJ2-2
TGTGCCAGCAGTTGCACAGGGCCCGGGGAGCTGTTTTTT
CASSCTGPGELFF
>TRBD2|TRBV2|many|TRBJ2-1
TGTGCCAGCAGCGCCCCTAGCGGGGTTGATGAGCAGTTCTTC
CASSAPSGVDEQFF
>.|TRBV12-3/TRBV12-4|many|TRBJ2-7
TGTGCCAGCAGCCTAGGTAAAGGGTGGACCTCTGGCGAGCAGTACTTC
CASSLGKGWTSGEQYF
>.|TRBV7-8|.|TRBJ2-3
TGTGCCAGCAGCTTAGGTTATCTACCAGATACGCAGTATTTT
CASSLGYLPDTQYF
>.|TRBV5-6|many|TRBJ1-1
TGTGCCAGCAGCTTGGTTAGGGGCGTCGGGATGAACACTGAAGCTTTCTTT
CASSLVRGVGMNTEAFF
>TRBD1|TRBV4-1|.|TRBJ2-3
TGCGCCAGCAGCCAAGGACAGGGGGCCGGCACAGATACGCAGTATTTT
CASSQGQGAGTDTQYF
>.|TRBV7-9|.|TRBJ1-1
TGTGCCAGCAGTTCTTATGACAGTGAAGCTTTCTTT
CASSSYDSEAFF
>TRBD1|TRBV7-2|few|TRBJ2-7
TGTGCCAGCAGCTCCACAGGGGGCTACGAGCAGTACTTC
CASSSTGGYEQYF
>TRBD2|TRBV7-9|.|TRBJ2-7
TGTGCCAGCAGCTTTAGCGGGGCCGTCGACGAGCAGTACTTC
CASSFSGAVDEQYF
>TRBD1|TRBV11-3|.|TRBJ1-1
TGTGCCAGCAGCTTCGGAGGGGGCGCTGAAGCTTTCTTT
CASSFGGGAEAFF
>.|TRBV29-1|few|TRBJ2-5
TGCAGCGCTCGGGAGGAGACCCAGTACTTC
CSAREETQYF
>.|TRBV12-3/TRBV12-4|few|TRBJ2-3
TGTGCCAGCCAATTAATACAGGATACGCAGTATTTT
CASQLIQDTQYF
>.|TRBV7-2|few|TRBJ2-3
TGTGCCAGCAGCCGTCCCCGGGGTTTTTCCGATACGCAGTATTTT
CASSRPRGFSDTQYF
>.|TRBV29-1|many|TRBJ1-1
TGCAGCGTTGAACGGAAGAACACTGAAGCTTTCTTT
CSVERKNTEAFF
>.|TRBV29-1|many|TRBJ1-2
TGCAGCGTTGAAGATCCAGGGGACCTTAACTATGGCTACACCTTC
CSVEDPGDLNYGYTF
>.|TRBV29-1|many|TRBJ1-5
TGCAGCGTTGAAGTCGGTAGCAATCAGCCCCAGCATTTT
CSVEVGSNQPQHF
>.|TRBV7-2|.|TRBJ1-2
TGTGCCAGCAGCCCTAGGGGAGGGCTCGATGGCTACACCTTC
CASSPRGGLDGYTF
>.|TRBV5-5|few|TRBJ2-1
TGTGCCAGCAGCAGATCGGGGGGCCCCAATGAGCAGTTCTTC
CASSRSGGPNEQFF
>.|TRBV20-1|.|TRBJ1-1
TGCAGTGCTCCCCGGGGGACGGGGGGTACTGAAGCTTTCTTT
CSAPRGTGGTEAFF
>TRBD1|TRBV28|many|TRBJ1-2
TGTGCCAGCAGTTCCGGACAGGGCAATGGCTACACCTTC
CASSSGQGNGYTF
>.|TRBV30|few|TRBJ2-3
TGTGCCTGGGGGCCTCCGGGCCGGGCGGATACGCAGTATTTT
CAWGPPGRADTQYF
>.|TRBV20-1|many|TRBJ1-4
TGCAGTGCTAGAGTTGGCACCCCGAGGGGTGAAAAACTGTTTTTT
CSARVGTPRGEKLFF
>.|TRBV29-1|few|TRBJ2-3
TGCAGCGGTACCGGGTCCTACACAGATACGCAGTATTTT
CSGTGSYTDTQYF